This T cell receptor (beta chain) was identified in a study of radiation and T cells in renal cell carcinoma. On this clone itself: Antigen specificity is unknown.

The study, taken as a whole, reports: Without pretreatment biopsies, baseline tumor clonotype presence was undetermined. From baseline, blood top tumor clonotypes peaked at 2 weeks post-radiation.

This table comes from immunoSEQ multiplex PCR, and its TCRdb copy is limited to in-frame clones, with some not included. The data hold approximately 170,000 clones, with 88% observed a single time. Germline V gene data show CDR1 as SGDLS and CDR2 as YYNGEE. The CDR3 consists of 15 residues. Trimming took 0 bases from V and 2 from J, leaving 9 bases between them. Time point indicated: blood 4 weeks post-SBRT, at nephrectomy. The treatment here: 15 Gy SBRT to primary tumor, nephrectomy 4 weeks later. Nephrectomy followed 15 Gy stereotactic body radiation by 4 weeks. Blood was sampled at baseline, 2 weeks and 4 weeks after SBRT.

This clonotype was sampled from a woman between 50 and 59 years old with renal cell carcinoma. Specimen: blood, collected from a patient whose treatment included radiotherapy and nephrectomy. The chain recombines TRBV9 with TRBJ2-1; D uncertain. The CDR3 DNA sequence: TGTGCCAGCAGCGTAGACCCGCTTCCCTACAATGAGCAGTTCTTC. It yields the protein CASSVDPLPYNEQFF.